This is a list of T cell receptor beta chains from one sample in a study of regulatory T cells in long-lasting Graves disease. MiXCR, run by TCRdb on the multiplex PCR reads, gives a single entry per CDR3 protein. The sample carries a few hundred thousand distinct CDR3 sequences, around a quarter recorded once. The source was peripheral blood mononuclear cells (PBMCs), collected when the disease was refractory, from a patient treated with antithyroid drugs. Every receptor here comes from a female donor with Graves disease. CDR3s include the opening cysteine and the closing phenylalanine or tryptophan. D genes are given only for firm matches. Clone size is shown for a subset of rows, as once, few, many or a class of expanded clone.

d_call j_call v_call clone_size cdr3_aa cdr3_nt
- TRBJ1-1 TRBV15 - CATSRDLGVGTEAFF TGTGCCACCAGCAGAGATCTCGGGGTTGGAACTGAAGCTTTCTTT
TRBD1 TRBJ1-6 TRBV20-1 few CNYRQGNSPLHF TGCAACTATCGACAGGGTAATTCACCCCTCCACTTT
TRBD2 TRBJ2-1 TRBV15 - CATSRLAGVPFF TGTGCCACCAGCCGACTAGCGGGAGTTCCGTTCTTC
- TRBJ1-1 TRBV7-2 - CASSSSVATEAFF TGTGCCAGCAGCTCCTCCGTTGCCACTGAAGCTTTCTTT
- TRBJ2-5 TRBV5-1 - CASSLGLDEETQYF TGCGCCAGCAGCTTGGGGCTAGACGAAGAGACCCAGTACTTC
TRBD2 TRBJ2-7 TRBV6-1 - CASTSSGGLAVGEQYF TGTGCCAGCACTTCTTCCGGGGGACTAGCGGTAGGAGAGCAGTACTTC
- TRBJ2-2 TRBV2 few CASSEWGRTTGELFF TGTGCCAGCAGTGAATGGGGGAGGACAACCGGGGAGCTGTTTTTT
TRBD1 TRBJ1-4 TRBV20-1 - CSAVGTGGEKLFF TGCAGTGCAGTGGGGACAGGGGGAGAAAAACTGTTTTTT
- TRBJ2-7 TRBV7-8 - CASRNGLAPYEQYF TGTGCCAGCAGGAATGGACTGGCTCCCTACGAGCAGTACTTC
- TRBJ1-5 TRBV3-1 - CASSQNYPTYYSNQPQHF TGTGCCAGCAGCCAAAATTACCCCACGTATTATAGCAATCAGCCCCAGCATTTT
- TRBJ1-6 TRBV2 many CASSDESSYNSPLHF TGTGCCAGCAGTGATGAGAGCTCCTATAATTCACCCCTCCACTTT
TRBD1 TRBJ1-1 TRBV6-5 - CASDRGLNTEAFF TGCGCCAGCGACAGGGGTTTGAACACTGAAGCTTTCTTT
TRBD1 TRBJ1-5 TRBV19 once CASIRRQGSGGPQHF TGTGCCAGTATTCGGAGACAGGGGTCAGGGGGCCCCCAGCATTTT
- TRBJ2-3 TRBV20-1 few CSASQASTDTQYF TGCAGTGCTAGCCAAGCGAGCACAGATACGCAGTATTTT
- TRBJ1-1 TRBV5-1 - CASSLGPRGTEAFF TGCGCCAGCAGCTTGGGCCCTCGCGGGACTGAAGCTTTCTTT
- TRBJ2-5 TRBV2 many CASSVLGAETQYF TGTGCCAGCAGTGTATTGGGGGCAGAGACCCAGTACTTC
- TRBJ2-3 TRBV7-9 once CASSPVSGGADTQYF TGTGCCAGCAGCCCCGTTTCAGGTGGCGCAGATACGCAGTATTTT
TRBD1 TRBJ2-3 TRBV28 few CASSLAGGAYTQYF TGTGCCAGCAGTTTAGCAGGGGGCGCGTATACGCAGTATTTT
- TRBJ2-4 TRBV4-3 few CASSQEGAAKNIQYF TGCGCCAGCAGCCAAGAGGGAGCGGCAAAAAACATTCAGTACTTC
TRBD2 TRBJ2-7 TRBV5-1 - CASSAHGTSGSYEQYF TGCGCCAGCAGCGCCCACGGGACTAGCGGGAGCTACGAGCAGTACTTC
TRBD1 TRBJ1-2 TRBV7-2 - CASSLQGERDGYTF TGTGCCAGCAGCCTACAGGGGGAAAGGGATGGCTACACCTTC
- TRBJ2-7 TRBV7-9 - CASSPMSVQGNHEQYF TGTGCCAGCAGCCCGATGTCGGTACAGGGTAACCACGAGCAGTACTTC
TRBD2 TRBJ2-7 TRBV6-2/TRBV6-3 few CASRSGRAGYEQYF TGTGCCAGCAGAAGCGGGAGGGCCGGTTACGAGCAGTACTTC
TRBD1 TRBJ1-5 TRBV6-1 many CASRDRVRAPQHF TGTGCCAGCAGGGACAGGGTTAGGGCGCCCCAGCATTTT
- TRBJ1-5 TRBV27 many CASKIGGGGNQPQHF TGTGCCAGCAAAATCGGCGGCGGGGGCAATCAGCCCCAGCATTTT
- TRBJ2-7 TRBV29-1 - CSVRISYEQYF TGCAGCGTACGAATCTCCTACGAGCAGTACTTC
TRBD1 TRBJ1-1 TRBV28 many CASSLDRGLNTEAFF TGTGCCAGCAGTTTGGACAGGGGTCTAAACACTGAAGCTTTCTTT
TRBD1 TRBJ1-1 TRBV30 - CAWASGTAVYVNTEAFF TGTGCCTGGGCTTCTGGGACAGCCGTTTATGTGAACACTGAAGCTTTCTTT
- TRBJ2-3 TRBV27 - CASTHVFGRVTSDTQYF TGTGCCAGCACCCATGTGTTTGGCAGGGTTACGTCAGATACGCAGTATTTT
- TRBJ2-2 TRBV7-3 few CASSPNVGTGELFF TGTGCCAGCAGCCCCAACGTTGGCACCGGGGAGCTGTTTTTT
- TRBJ1-2 TRBV7-2 few CASSPRDRTYGYTF TGTGCCAGCAGCCCCCGGGACCGGACGTATGGCTACACCTTC
- TRBJ1-1 TRBV7-2 few CASSSQRVNTEAFF TGTGCCAGCAGCAGCCAGAGAGTGAACACTGAAGCTTTCTTT
- TRBJ1-2 TRBV9 few CASSRVGTPKGYTF TGTGCCAGCAGCCGAGTTGGGACGCCGAAGGGCTACACCTTC
- TRBJ1-1 TRBV7-3 many CASSSHREAFF TGTGCCAGCAGCTCCCACAGGGAAGCTTTCTTT
TRBD1 TRBJ1-3 TRBV7-2 few CASSRRQGDGNTIYF TGTGCCAGCAGCAGAAGACAGGGTGACGGAAACACCATATATTTT
TRBD1 TRBJ1-2 TRBV27 - CASSPSAGGYGYTF TGTGCCAGCAGTCCCTCGGCAGGGGGGTATGGCTACACCTTC
- TRBJ2-5 TRBV4-1 few CASSQIGGETQYF TGCGCCAGCAGCCAAATCGGTGGAGAGACCCAGTACTTC
- TRBJ2-1 TRBV2 many CASIGTKANEQFF TGTGCCAGCATTGGGACCAAGGCAAATGAGCAGTTCTTC
- TRBJ1-5 TRBV10-3 few CAISEYSFYSNQPQHF TGTGCCATCAGTGAGTACAGTTTCTATAGCAATCAGCCCCAGCATTTT
TRBD1 TRBJ1-2 TRBV6-1 - CASSESLRTGGWYGYTF TGTGCCAGCAGTGAAAGTCTCAGGACAGGGGGCTGGTATGGCTACACCTTC
- TRBJ1-1 TRBV20-1 - CSASFREQGRAEAFF TGCAGTGCTAGCTTCAGGGAGCAGGGGAGGGCTGAAGCTTTCTTT
TRBD1 TRBJ1-1 TRBV29-1 few CSVEQGATEAFF TGCAGCGTCGAACAGGGGGCAACTGAAGCTTTCTTT
- TRBJ2-1 TRBV12-3/TRBV12-4 - CASNSRQRSYNEQFF TGTGCCAGCAATTCCCGGCAGCGCTCCTACAATGAGCAGTTCTTC
- TRBJ1-2 TRBV10-3 few CAISEGLRARGYTF TGTGCCATCAGTGAGGGGCTCAGGGCGCGTGGCTACACCTTC
- TRBJ2-2 TRBV18 - CASSQSTGELFF TGTGCCAGTTCTCAGTCCACCGGGGAGCTGTTTTTT
- TRBJ1-1 TRBV30 - CAWAKQGTEAFF TGTGCCTGGGCTAAACAGGGTACTGAAGCTTTCTTT
- TRBJ1-6 TRBV30 few CAWSSDRRRSPLHF TGTGCCTGGAGTAGTGACAGGCGTCGTTCACCCCTCCACTTT
- TRBJ2-5 TRBV9 - CASSATGSGTLETQYF TGTGCCAGCAGCGCAACAGGGTCGGGGACGTTGGAGACCCAGTACTTC
- TRBJ2-7 TRBV6-2/TRBV6-3 - CASSRTTSRAYEQYF TGTGCCAGCAGCCGGACGACTAGTAGGGCCTACGAGCAGTACTTC
- TRBJ1-3 TRBV28 many CASSPAGTRGAGNTIYF TGTGCCAGCAGCCCAGCCGGGACTCGGGGGGCTGGAAACACCATATATTTT